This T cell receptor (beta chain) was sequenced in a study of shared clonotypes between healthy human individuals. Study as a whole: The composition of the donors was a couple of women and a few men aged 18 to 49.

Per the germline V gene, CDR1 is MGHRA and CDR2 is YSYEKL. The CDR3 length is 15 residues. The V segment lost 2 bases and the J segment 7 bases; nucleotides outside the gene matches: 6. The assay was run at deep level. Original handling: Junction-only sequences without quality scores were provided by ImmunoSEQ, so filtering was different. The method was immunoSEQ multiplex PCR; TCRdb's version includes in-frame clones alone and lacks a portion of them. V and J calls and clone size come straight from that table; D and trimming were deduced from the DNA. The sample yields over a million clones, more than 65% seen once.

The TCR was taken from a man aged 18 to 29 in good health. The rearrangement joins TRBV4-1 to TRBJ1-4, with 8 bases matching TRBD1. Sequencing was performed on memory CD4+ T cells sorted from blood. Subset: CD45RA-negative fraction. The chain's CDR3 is CASSQWTGRGEKLFF. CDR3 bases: TGCGCCAGCAGCCAATGGACAGGGAGGGGTGAAAAACTGTTTTTT.